This TCR beta chain comes out of a study of blood T cell repertoires in COVID-19. Study-level background: COVID-19 samples from acute and convalescent phases originated in the United States, Italy and Spain. PBMCs, B-cell-depleted T cells, or T cells provided the cDNA or gDNA that made up the material.

In the study's own analysis: Reference gene primer amplification yielded estimated nucleated cell counts. The method was immunoSEQ multiplex PCR; TCRdb's version includes in-frame clones alone and lacks a portion of them. D and trimming come from the DNA, and the V and J calls and clone size come from that table. The table lists about 200,000 clones, 70% to 90% of them singletons, with more than 5.5% in the top ten. CDR1 and CDR2 (germline): SEHNR, FQNEAQ (reference sequence). The CDR3 runs 18 residues. The V segment lost 3 bases and the J segment 1 base; nucleotides outside the gene matches: 11. This receptor was obtained from a man aged 80 or over with acute or convalescent COVID-19. Source material: peripheral blood. The chain recombines TRBV7-9 with TRBJ2-2; 7 bases map to TRBD1. The DNA for the CDR3 is TGTGCCAGCAGCTTTGCTGCGAGAGGGACAGAGAACACCGGGGAGCTGTTTTTT. Translated: CASSFAARGTENTGELFF.